Included here is one T cell receptor (beta chain) sequence, with context. The antigen it binds to is not known. No much larger clone is present one base from it, and per-base qualities are unavailable. These data are taken from a study of OX40 agonist ivuxolimab in advanced cancers. Study-level background: Ivuxolimab, which targeted the costimulatory receptor OX40 (CD134), was an agonistic, fully human IgG2 monoclonal antibody. In the dose-escalation cohort, roughly 80% of patients were male, and the mean age was around 60 years, with a range of about 20 to 79. The monotherapy dose-escalation portion (N of about 47 patients) of the phase I ivuxolimab trial is reported in the paper. Intravenous ivuxolimab was administered to patients every 2 weeks at six dose levels: 0.01, 0.1, 0.3, 1.5, 3 and 10 mg/kg. Peripheral TCRbeta sequencing aimed to test whether ivuxolimab altered TCR sequence diversity and caused clonal T-cell expansion. Partial responses occurred in three dose-escalation patients, of whom one had hepatocellular carcinoma and two had cutaneous melanoma. Patients were allowed to have had prior anti-PD-1, anti-PD-L1 or anti-CTLA-4 therapy, and 40% of the dose-escalation patients had previously received checkpoint inhibitors. Of the 52 patients in dose escalation, about 19 had hepatocellular carcinoma, approximately 15 had melanoma, 9 had renal cell carcinoma and 9 had head and neck cancer.

To sequence the TCRbeta CDR3 region, genomic DNA was isolated from the sorted cells. The immunoSEQ Assay was used for sequencing of TCRbeta CDR3 regions. TCRdb carries this immuneACCESS record with in-frame sequences only. Its versions omit some clonotypes, under half of them owing to an unresolved V gene in the studies checked, with the rest unexplained. A total of nearly 60,000 clones appear in this sample, about 87% of them only once. The biggest ten clones account for over 3% of the sample. The trial excluded patients who had a history of autoimmune disease or who were on systemic immunosuppression. Peripheral blood for TCR sequencing was drawn from every dose cohort at baseline, at cycle 4 day 1 and at cycle 7 day 1. Samples were obtained from an open-label, multicenter, first-in-human phase I dose-escalation trial of ivuxolimab. Adults with locally advanced or metastatic melanoma, renal cell, hepatocellular, or head and neck squamous cell carcinoma were enrolled in the trial. CD4+ and CD8+ T cells were sorted separately from peripheral blood before TCR sequencing.

The CDR3 has 16 amino acids, counting the end cysteine and phenylalanine. The entry retains the CDR3 DNA only, 48 bases that are in frame from base 1. The germline V gene yields MGHRA for CDR1 and YSYEKL for CDR2. At the junction V is shortened by 4 bases and J by 4 bases, with 17 bases in between. Findings and caveats that apply to the study as a whole: Partial responders in the 0.1-3.0 mg/kg groups had among the lowest normalized peripheral clonal expansion, especially among CD8+ T cells. At doses from 0.1 to 3.0 mg/kg, clonal expansion was seen in both CD4+ and CD8+ blood T cells between baseline and week 6. After ivuxolimab, more expanded clones were found on average in CD8+ T cells than in CD4+ T cells. Low levels of normalized T-cell clonal expansion were also shown by some nonresponding patients. The antigen specificity of the clonally expanded peripheral T cells was not determined.

Sequenced material: CD4+ or CD8+ T cells sorted from blood, taken in a trial of the OX40 agonist ivuxolimab. Rearrangement joined TRBV4-1 to TRBJ2-1; the D element could tentatively be TRBD1 or TRBD2, as 6 bases agree for each. The source is an adult with an advanced solid tumor such as melanoma, head and neck, liver or kidney cancer. The base sequence is TGCGCCAGCAGCCCCCAGTGGGGGGCCACTTACAATGAGCAGTTCTTC. It translates to CASSPQWGATYNEQFF.